One sample yielded the 20 T cell receptor beta chains listed below, sequenced in a study of blood T cell repertoires in COVID-19. The table came from immunoSEQ multiplex PCR; TCRdb's copy has only in-frame clones and leaves some out. This sample has tens of thousands of clones, with around 90% found just once. Specimen: peripheral blood. The receptors were sampled from a human donor with active COVID-19. The donor label of this sample is uncertain.

The chain employs TRBV6-6 and TRBJ2-1; 7 bases align to TRBD2. The CDR3 sequence is 14 residues long. V trimming: 5 bases; J trimming: 7 bases; junction bases outside the gene matches: 8. CDR1 is MNHNY and CDR2 is SVGAGI in the germline V gene (reference sequence). CDR3 in amino acids: CASSRGGSTNEQFF. DNA of the CDR3: TGTGCCAGCAGTAGGGGCGGGAGTACAAATGAGCAGTTCTTC.

The chain carries TRBV12-5 and TRBJ1-4; 9 bases align to TRBD1. V dropped 1 base and J dropped 11; count of bases not matched to a gene: 8. The CDR3 extends over 15 amino acids. The germline CDR1 and CDR2 sequences are LGHNT and FRNRAP. The CDR3 here is CASGLAGTGNGKLFF. Here the CDR3 DNA reads TGTGCTAGTGGTTTGGCCGGGACAGGGAACGGGAAACTGTTTTTT. The full variable domain, with the rest looked up from reference TRBV12-5 and TRBJ1-4, is DARVTQTPRHKVTEMGQEVTMRCQPILGHNTVFWYRQTMMQGLELLAYFRNRAPLDDSGMPKDRFSAEMPDATLATLKIQPSEPRDSAVYFCASGLAGTGNGKLFFGSGTQLSVL.

The V and J genes are TRBV11-2 and TRBJ2-3, with 12 bases matching TRBD2. The trim removed 6 bases at V and 4 bases at J, leaving 11 bases unmatched. Germline V lookup: CDR1 SGHAT, CDR2 FQNNGV. This CDR3 has 17 amino acids. CDR3 loop: CASRPNLAGGPPDTQYF. The CDR3 DNA follows: TGTGCCAGCAGGCCCAATCTAGCGGGGGGGCCCCCAGATACGCAGTATTTT. Complete variable domain (other parts from reference TRBV11-2 and TRBJ2-3): EAGVAQSPRYKIIEKRQSVAFWCNPISGHATLYWYQQILGQGPKLLIQFQNNGVVDDSQLPKDRFSAERLKGVDSTLKIQPAKLEDSAVYLCASRPNLAGGPPDTQYFGPGTRLTVL.

V usage is TRBV7-9 and J usage is TRBJ2-7; 11 bases map to TRBD2. The CDR3 runs 17 residues. V shed 4 bases, J shed 7 bases, and the junction held 15 bases outside the gene matches. The V gene's germline CDR1 is SEHNR and CDR2 FQNEAQ (reference sequence). The CDR3 loop reads CASSSELAGVPVEEQYF. CDR3 nucleotides: TGTGCCAGCAGCTCAGAACTAGCGGGAGTACCGGTTGAGGAGCAGTACTTC.

The chain uses TRBV7-9 and TRBJ2-1, with D unresolved. This CDR3 has 16 amino acids. CDR1 is SEHNR, CDR2 FQNEAQ, per germline (reference sequence). Trimming removed 3 bases at V and 5 bases at J, with 17 bases between. The CDR3 DNA reads as TGTGCCAGCAGCTTTATTGGCTGGGTTCGGGACAATGAGCAGTTCTTC. It specifies CASSFIGWVRDNEQFF.

The chain is built from TRBV18 and TRBJ1-1; a weak D match, TRBD1 (6 bases). The germline V gene has CDR1 KGHSH and CDR2 LQKENI. The CDR3 length is 16 residues. Deletions cut 3 bases from V and 5 bases from J, with 19 bases between. CDR3 sequence reads: CASSPGAGAALTEAFF. The CDR3, as DNA: TGTGCCAGCTCACCTGGGGCAGGGGCCGCTTTGACTGAAGCTTTCTTT.

The chain has TRBV4-2 and TRBJ1-4; TRBD1 matches at 8 bases. The CDR3 is 19 residues long. Germline V gives CDR1 LGHNA, CDR2 YNFKEQ. After removal of 0 bases from V and 3 bases from J, the junction contained 12 bases not matched to a gene. The CDR3 protein is CASSQDRSRQGAANEKLFF. CDR3 bases: TGTGCCAGCAGCCAAGATAGGAGTAGGCAGGGGGCCGCTAATGAAAAACTGTTTTTT.

This clone was counted once. In nucleotides, the CDR3 is TGTGCCAGCAGTCGCCGGGACAGGGTTCCAAGGGAGCAGTACTTC. It encodes CASSRRDRVPREQYF. The chain links TRBV6-5 to TRBJ2-7, with TRBD1 identical over 9 bases. The germline V gene has CDR1 MNHEY and CDR2 SVGAGI. Trimming at V came to 5 bases and at J to 7 bases, leaving 12 bases not matched to a gene. CDR3 length: 15 residues.

This chain connects TRBV19 to TRBJ1-6; D remains unclear. In germline, CDR1 is LNHDA, CDR2 SQIVND (reference sequence). The CDR3 contains 14 residues. Deletions cut 10 bases from V and 0 bases from J, with 10 bases between. The CDR3 sequence: CATKNRSYNSPLHF. CDR3 DNA: TGTGCCACTAAAAACCGCTCCTATAATTCACCCCTCCACTTT. The complete variable domain, with remaining parts taken from reference TRBV19 and TRBJ1-6, reads DGGITQSPKYLFRKEGQNVTLSCEQNLNHDAMYWYRQDPGQGLRLIYYSQIVNDFQKGDIAEGYSVSREKKESFPLTVTSAQKNPTAFYLCATKNRSYNSPLHFGNGTRLTVT.

V is TRBV19 and J is TRBJ2-2; the match to TRBD1 covers 7 bases. The V gene end was trimmed by 6 bases and the J gene end by 1 base; junction bases not matched to a gene: 8. Germline lookup yields CDR1 LNHDA and CDR2 SQIVND (reference sequence). The CDR3 has 16 residues. This chain's CDR3 is CASSSDGTVNTGELFF. The CDR3 coding sequence is TGTGCCAGTAGCAGCGACGGGACAGTGAACACCGGGGAGCTGTTTTTT.

The chain recombines TRBV6-6 with TRBJ2-2, with TRBD1 matching over 12 bases. The junction had 5 bases not matched to a gene; V was cut back by 8 bases and J by 4 bases. The V gene's germline CDR1 is MNHNY and CDR2 SVGAGI (reference sequence). The CDR3 runs to 15 residues. The CDR3 loop reads CASGDRGLVTGELFF. The CDR3 DNA is TGTGCCAGCGGGGACAGGGGGCTAGTCACCGGGGAGCTGTTTTTT.

The V and J genes are TRBV5-1 and TRBJ1-1, with 9 bases that match TRBD1. This CDR3 comprises 14 residues. Germline lookup yields CDR1 SGHRS and CDR2 YFSETQ. With V trimmed by 5 bases and J by 5 bases, 7 bases remained unmatched. CDR3 DNA sequence: TGCGCCAGCAGTATGGGACAGGGAGGGACTGAAGCTTTCTTT. Its translation: CASSMGQGGTEAFF.

V is TRBV20-1 and J is TRBJ2-7, with D unclear. Germline values: CDR1 DFQATT, CDR2 SNEGSKA (reference sequence). Trimming left V 1 base short and J 3 bases short, with 4 bases between. The CDR3 totals 11 residues. The CDR3 protein is CSARAGYEQYV. As DNA, the CDR3 is TGCAGTGCTAGAGCAGGCTACGAGCAGTACGTC.

The chain is built from TRBV6-1 and TRBJ1-4; 12 bases fit TRBD1. Trimming at V came to 2 bases and at J to 6 bases, leaving 1 base not matched to a gene. The CDR3 spans 15 residues. CDR1 and CDR2 from the germline V gene are MNHNS and SASEGT. The CDR3 loop reads CASSEWDRGHEKLFF. The CDR3, as DNA: TGTGCCAGCAGTGAATGGGACAGGGGGCATGAAAAACTGTTTTTT.

The rearrangement uses TRBV9 and TRBJ2-6; 9 nucleotides match TRBD1. This CDR3 has 17 residues. Unmatched junction bases numbered 5, after V lost 0 bases and J lost 4 bases. CDR1 and CDR2 from the germline V gene are SGDLS and YYNGEE. The CDR3 region has the DNA TGTGCCAGCAGCGTAGGACAGGGGGAGTCCGGGGCCAACGTCCTGACTTTC. Translating gives CASSVGQGESGANVLTF.

This clone appeared a few times. The chain combines TRBV7-3 with TRBJ2-5; 11 bases are shared with TRBD2. The ends lost 6 bases at V and 2 bases at J; junction bases unmatched: 8. The germline V gene has CDR1 SGHTA and CDR2 FQGTGA. The CDR3 length is 16 residues. CDR3: CASSPGTSGSQETQYF. CDR3 sequence (DNA): TGTGCCAGCAGTCCTGGGACTAGCGGATCTCAAGAGACCCAGTACTTC.

V is TRBV28 and J is TRBJ2-5; perhaps TRBD2 as D (6 bases). The CDR3 consists of 13 residues. V lost 8 bases and J lost 4, with 14 bases in between. Germline CDR1 reads MDHEN; CDR2 reads SYDVKM. The CDR3 DNA reads TGTGCCAGCCTGCGGCCCGGGGGAGAGACCCAGTACTTC. Translation: CASLRPGGETQYF.

This clone has just one count. This chain links TRBV5-1 with TRBJ2-3; 12 bases fit TRBD1. Unmatched junction bases numbered 9, after V lost 2 bases and J lost 8 bases. This CDR3 spans 16 amino acids. Per the germline V gene, CDR1 is SGHRS and CDR2 is YFSETQ. The CDR3 loop reads CASSLRSGQGAATQYF. In nucleotides, the CDR3 is TGCGCCAGCAGCTTAAGATCGGGACAGGGGGCGGCTACGCAGTATTTT. Full variable domain (outside the CDR3, taken from reference TRBV5-1 and TRBJ2-3): KAGVTQTPRYLIKTRGQQVTLSCSPISGHRSVSWYQQTPGQGLQFLFEYFSETQRNKGNFPGRFSGRQFSNSRSEMNVSTLELGDSALYLCASSLRSGQGAATQYFGPGTRLTVL.

This chain uses TRBV7-8 with TRBJ2-7, with 7 positions matching TRBD1. The CDR3 runs 13 residues. With V trimmed by 3 bases and J by 4 bases, 3 bases remained unmatched. Germline V gene lookup returns CDR1 SGHVS and CDR2 FQNEAQ. The CDR3 DNA reads TGTGCCAGCAGCTTGGGACAGATTTACGAGCAGTACTTC. It codes for CASSLGQIYEQYF.

The rearrangement links TRBV28 to TRBJ1-1, with TRBD1 identical over 7 bases. The junction had 1 base not matched to a gene; V was cut back by 6 bases and J by 0 bases. There are 13 residues in the CDR3. The germline CDR1 and CDR2 sequences are MDHEN and SYDVKM. CDR3 sequence: CASRGQMNTEAFF. The CDR3, as DNA: TGTGCCAGCAGGGGACAGATGAACACTGAAGCTTTCTTT.